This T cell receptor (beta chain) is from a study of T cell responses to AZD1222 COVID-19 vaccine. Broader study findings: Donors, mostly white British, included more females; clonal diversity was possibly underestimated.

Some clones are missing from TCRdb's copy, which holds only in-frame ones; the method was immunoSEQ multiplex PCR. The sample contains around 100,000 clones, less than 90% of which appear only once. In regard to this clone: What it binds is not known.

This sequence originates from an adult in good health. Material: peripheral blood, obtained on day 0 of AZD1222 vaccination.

For the CDR3, the DNA is TGTGCCAGCAGCTTGGCTAGCGGGGGGAAACGAACGCAGTATTTT. As protein: CASSLASGGKRTQYF. J is TRBJ2-3 and V is TRBV5-4, with 11 nucleotides matching TRBD2. The CDR3 has 15 residues. CDR1 is SGHNT and CDR2 is YYREEE in the germline V gene (reference sequence). Trimming at V came to 0 bases and at J to 9 bases, leaving 6 bases not matched to a gene.